These 11 T cell receptor beta chains were all obtained from the same sample, sequenced in a study of cytomegalovirus exposure and HLA in healthy donors. With 60 Vbeta and 13 Jbeta primers, the PCR was carried out. Sequencing used immunoSEQ multiplex PCR; TCRdb keeps in-frame clones, though not all of them. The table shows approximately 84,000 clones, with around 80% occurring only once. Sample: PBMCs. These receptors all stem from a male donor in good health and CMV-seropositive.

The chain is built from TRBV15 and TRBJ2-1, with D tentatively TRBD1 (5 bases). Trimming stripped 0 bases from V and 8 bases from J, with 11 bases between. The CDR3 totals 14 residues. The germline V gene has CDR1 LNHNV and CDR2 YYDKDF (reference sequence). The CDR3 loop reads CATSRDRTSYEQFF. CDR3 DNA: TGTGCCACCAGCAGAGATAGGACATCCTATGAGCAGTTCTTC.

This chain links TRBV6-6 with TRBJ2-1; D not certain. This CDR3 comprises 13 residues. Between the trimmed V and J ends, which lost 3 bases and 4 bases, there was a span of 7 bases. Germline CDR1 and CDR2: MNHNY and SVGAGI (reference sequence). The CDR3, as DNA: TGTGCCAGCAGTTATGTGACTTACAATGAGCAGTTCTTC. Its translation: CASSYVTYNEQFF.

This chain connects TRBV19 to TRBJ1-5; TRBD1 is a possible D gene (6 bases). This CDR3 contains 16 residues. V was cut by 5 bases and J by 6 bases, with 20 bases left in between. Germline V gives CDR1 LNHDA, CDR2 SQIVND (reference sequence). The CDR3 bases are TGTGCCAGTAGTCTCCGATACAGGGCTGGGAGTCAGCCCCAGCATTTT. It is translated as CASSLRYRAGSQPQHF. The entire variable domain, with the rest obtained from reference TRBV19 and TRBJ1-5, is as follows: DGGITQSPKYLFRKEGQNVTLSCEQNLNHDAMYWYRQDPGQGLRLIYYSQIVNDFQKGDIAEGYSVSREKKESFPLTVTSAQKNPTAFYLCASSLRYRAGSQPQHFGDGTRLSIL.

A few counts support this clone. The chain couples TRBV29-1 to TRBJ2-2, with D possibly matching TRBD1 (6 bases). Germline CDR1 reads SQVTM; CDR2 reads ANQGSEA. The CDR3 runs 12 residues. Trimming shortened V by 6 bases and J by 7 bases, and 12 bases separated the two germline ends. DNA of the CDR3: TGCAGCGTCAGGACAGCCCACGGGGAGCTGTTTTTT. This codes for CSVRTAHGELFF.

The DNA for the CDR3 is TGCGCCAGCAGCCCGGAAGGTGGGGGCAGTGGAAACACCATATATTTT. Translating gives CASSPEGGGSGNTIYF. The chain links TRBV5-1 to TRBJ1-3; weak D call: TRBD1 (6 bases). CDR1 and CDR2 (germline): SGHRS, YFSETQ. The CDR3 spans 16 residues. V lost 4 bases to trimming and J lost 3 bases, with 17 bases between them.

The chain employs TRBV5-1 and TRBJ2-7; TRBD2 matches 11 bases. Losses at the gene ends were 0 bases for V and 6 bases for J; bases not matched to a gene: 5. Looked up from germline, CDR1 is SGHRS and CDR2 is YFSETQ. The CDR3 has 15 amino acids. The CDR3 reads CASSLATSGMGEQYF. CDR3 nucleotides: TGCGCCAGCAGCTTGGCGACTAGCGGGATGGGCGAGCAGTACTTC.

The chain employs TRBV28 and TRBJ2-7, with D possibly TRBD2 on 5 matching bases. The CDR3 contains 14 residues. Trimming removed 8 bases from V and 2 bases from J, with 16 bases in between. Germline CDR1 and CDR2: MDHEN and SYDVKM. The CDR3 DNA sequence: TGTGCCAGCGTCAGCCGGGGTCTAGCCTACGAGCAGTACTTC. Protein product: CASVSRGLAYEQYF.

V and J are TRBV9 and TRBJ2-1, with TRBD1 as a possible D gene (6 bases). In germline, CDR1 is SGDLS, CDR2 YYNGEE. With 0 bases removed from V and 9 bases from J, the gap between germline ends came to 25 bases. This CDR3 has 18 amino acids. The CDR3 nucleotides read TGTGCCAGCAGCGTAGTGGACCACAGGGCTTCCTCCTCAACTGAGCAGTTCTTC. Its translation is CASSVVDHRASSSTEQFF. The complete variable domain, with remaining parts taken from reference TRBV9 and TRBJ2-1, reads DSGVTQTPKHLITATGQRVTLRCSPRSGDLSVYWYQQSLDQGLQFLIQYYNGEERAKGNILERFSAQQFPDLHSELNLSSLELGDSALYFCASSVVDHRASSSTEQFFGPGTRLTVL.

The V call is TRBV7-2, the J call TRBJ2-5; the D is unclear. V lost 5 bases to trimming and J lost 4 bases, with 8 bases between them. There are 12 residues in the CDR3. The germline V gene encodes CDR1 SGHTA and CDR2 FQGNSA. This CDR3 is CASSPSLETQYF. The DNA of the CDR3 is TGTGCCAGCAGCCCGTCCCTAGAGACCCAGTACTTC.

The V gene is TRBV19, the J gene TRBJ2-1; D may be TRBD1 (5 bases). Germline-derived CDR1 and CDR2 are LNHDA and SQIVND (reference sequence). The CDR3 covers 12 residues. The ends were cut back, 10 bases at V and 9 bases at J, with 16 bases in the middle. The CDR3 bases are TGTGCCACCTCAGCAGGGTTCTTTGAGCAGTTCTTC. It is translated as CATSAGFFEQFF.

This clone appeared once. The chain links TRBV7-9 to TRBJ2-1, with 9 bases lining up with TRBD2. The CDR3 contains 16 residues. Unmatched junction bases numbered 6, after V lost 0 bases and J lost 6 bases. Germline V lookup: CDR1 SEHNR, CDR2 FQNEAQ (reference sequence). The CDR3 sequence is CASSLAAGGPSNEQFF. DNA for the CDR3: TGTGCCAGCAGCTTAGCGGCGGGAGGGCCAAGCAATGAGCAGTTCTTC.